This T cell receptor (beta chain) appears in the sequencing data of a study of Ad26.COV2.S vaccination and SARS-CoV-2 variants. Study-wide findings and caveats: Among vaccine recipients, spike-specific TCR breadth exceeded that of placebo recipients.

Produced via immunoSEQ multiplex PCR; TCRdb's table is partial and in-frame only. The repertoire holds hundreds of thousands of clones, with roughly 90% as singletons. V shed 1 base and J shed 3 bases, with 7 bases lying between them. The CDR3 runs 13 residues. As to this clone: What it binds is unknown. Different DNA sequences within this sample yield the same CDR3.

The treatment: 15 to 20 received Ad26.COV2.S at low or high dose, single or two shots; about five received placebo; per-sample allocation not given. Samples came from day 63 after the first vaccine or placebo injection. The receptor was isolated from a person between 18 and 60 years old who received the Ad26.COV2.S COVID-19 vaccine or a placebo. The sample consisted of peripheral blood, taken in a trial of Ad26.COV2.S vaccine versus placebo. The chain combines TRBV12-3 or TRBV12-4 with TRBJ2-7; no clear D. The DNA of the CDR3 is TGTGCCAGCAGTTTAGGACAAGGCTACGAGCAGTACTTC. Translating it yields CASSLGQGYEQYF.